The next 4 T cell receptor beta chains were all read from a single sample in a study of T-cell memory formation after mild COVID-19. From the 5' RACE reads, TCRdb called clonotypes with MiXCR, one entry per CDR3 protein. The table lists more than 300,000 distinct CDR3 sequences, approximately 22% of them singletons. Sequencing was performed on PBMCs or a T cell subset sorted from them (not recorded which). The receptors come from a man younger than 30 who had mild COVID-19 (a few samples of this study predate the infection). Cell type and time point are not known.

Note on this clonotype: Possible read error: a much larger clone is one base away. The chain recombines TRBV18 with TRBJ2-7; D not certain. The germline V gene has CDR1 KGHSH and CDR2 LQKENI. The CDR3 totals 13 residues. In DNA form, the CDR3 reads TGTGCCAGATCACTAAGCCAGGTCTACGAGCAGTACGTC. As protein: CARSLSQVYEQYV.

This clonotype appeared many times. V usage is TRBV3-1 and J usage is TRBJ2-5; 12 bases match TRBD2. Per germline, CDR1 LGHDT and CDR2 YNNKEL (reference sequence). The CDR3 is made up of 17 amino acids. V dropped 1 base and J dropped 3; count of bases not matched to a gene: 6. The CDR3, as DNA: TGTGCCAGCAGCCAAGGTGCGACTAGCGGGGGAGAAGAGACCCAGTACTTC. It specifies CASSQGATSGGEETQYF.

The chain couples TRBV10-3 to TRBJ2-5; 7 bases are shared with TRBD2. This CDR3 has 12 residues. Losses at the gene ends were 5 bases for V and 5 bases for J; bases not matched to a gene: 2. Germline CDR1 reads ENHRY; CDR2 reads SYGVKD. DNA for the CDR3: TGTGCCATCAGTTCTAGCGGTGAGACCCAGTACTTC. Residues: CAISSSGETQYF.

At least ten counts were recorded for this clonotype. The rearrangement uses TRBV5-5 and TRBJ1-2; D might be TRBD1 (6 bases). This CDR3 is 12 amino acids long. Germline CDR1 and CDR2: SGHKS and YYEKEE (reference sequence). Trimming stripped 4 bases from V and 3 bases from J, with 7 bases between. DNA for the CDR3: TGTGCCAGCAGCAGGACAGACTATGGCTACACCTTC. This encodes CASSRTDYGYTF.